This TCR beta chain was identified during a study of T cells in Graves' hyperthyroidism and ophthalmopathy. TCR beta CDR3 regions were amplified from RNA transcripts. The HTBI set primed first-round TCR CDR3 RT-PCR. TCRdb re-called the multiplex PCR reads through MiXCR, storing one row per CDR3 protein. This table holds about 740,000 distinct CDR3 sequences, 13% to 15% found once. This clonotype was seen more than once but under ten times. The antigen is unknown. The junction had 7 bases not matched to a gene; V was cut back by 5 bases and J by 6 bases. There are 14 residues in the CDR3. Germline CDR1 is MDHEN and CDR2 is SYDVKM. Findings and limits, study-wide: Blood shared most expanded thyroid clonotypes above 0.001.

The receptor was derived from a woman aged 18-35 years with Graves' hyperthyroidism. Sequencing was carried out using blood. The chain joins TRBV28 to TRBJ2-1; TRBD2 matches at 7 bases. Here the CDR3 reads CASSGPGTINEQFF. The CDR3 nucleotides read TGTGCCAGCAGTGGACCCGGGACTATCAATGAGCAGTTCTTC.